Listed below are T cell receptor beta chains from one sample, sequenced in a study of T cells expressing NK-cell markers. TCRdb reprocessed the 5' RACE reads and keeps a single row for each CDR3 protein, giving no DNA. The sample has about 390,000 distinct CDR3 sequences, and its top ten clones hold around 10%. The sample was blood T cells: a sorted CD56 or NKG2C T cell subset, CD4+ or CD8+ T cells, or bulk PBMC T cells (not recorded which). Receptors originate from a woman between 50 and 59 years old in good health. CDR3s include the opening cysteine and the closing phenylalanine or tryptophan.

j_call: TRBJ2-1; v_call: TRBV11-3; cdr3_aa: CASSLYSGGSGFYNEQFF
j_call: TRBJ1-5; v_call: TRBV20-1; cdr3_aa: CSARNRDGSNQPQHF
j_call: TRBJ1-2; v_call: TRBV5-6; cdr3_aa: CASSLKDPEGYGYTF
j_call: TRBJ1-1; v_call: TRBV11-3; cdr3_aa: CASSLGGGHRAKPEAFF
j_call: TRBJ1-5; v_call: TRBV2; cdr3_aa: CASSGTADPPQHF
j_call: TRBJ2-1; v_call: TRBV29-1; cdr3_aa: CSGTSGGEQFF
j_call: TRBJ2-2; v_call: TRBV12-3/TRBV12-4; cdr3_aa: CASSLGGAGTGELFF
j_call: TRBJ1-3; v_call: TRBV3-1; cdr3_aa: CASSQDYPAFSGNTIYF
j_call: TRBJ1-3; v_call: TRBV19; cdr3_aa: CASSPWPSDTIYF
j_call: TRBJ1-2; v_call: TRBV24-1; cdr3_aa: CATSDFSQPGLGGYTF
j_call: TRBJ2-1; v_call: TRBV20-1; cdr3_aa: CSAPGGTSRYNEQFF
j_call: TRBJ2-1; v_call: TRBV9; cdr3_aa: CASSGGTGVGNEQFF
j_call: TRBJ1-1; v_call: TRBV4-2; cdr3_aa: CASSPSGRDAFF